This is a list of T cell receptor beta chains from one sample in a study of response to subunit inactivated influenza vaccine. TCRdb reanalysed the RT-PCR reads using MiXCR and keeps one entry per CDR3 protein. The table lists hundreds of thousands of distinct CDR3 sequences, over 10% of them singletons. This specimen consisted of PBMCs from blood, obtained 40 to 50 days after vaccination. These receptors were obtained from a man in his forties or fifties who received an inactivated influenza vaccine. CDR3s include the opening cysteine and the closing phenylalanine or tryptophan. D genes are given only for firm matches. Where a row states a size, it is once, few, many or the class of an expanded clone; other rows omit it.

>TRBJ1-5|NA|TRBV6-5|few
TGTGCCAGCAGAGAATCTAGTGGGCCCCAGCATTTT
CASRESSGPQHF
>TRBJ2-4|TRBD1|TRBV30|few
TGTGCCTGGGGCCGACAGGGGAGGAACATTCAGTACTTC
CAWGRQGRNIQYF
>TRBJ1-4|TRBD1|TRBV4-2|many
TGTGCCAGCAGCCAAGAACAGGGGGATGAAAAACTGTTTTTT
CASSQEQGDEKLFF
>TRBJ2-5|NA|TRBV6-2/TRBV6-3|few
TGTGCCAGCAGTTACTTCCAACAGGGATACCAAGAGACCCAGTACTTC
CASSYFQQGYQETQYF
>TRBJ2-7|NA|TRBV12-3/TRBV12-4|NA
TGTGCCAGCAGTTTCTTCAGACACGAGCAGTACTTC
CASSFFRHEQYF
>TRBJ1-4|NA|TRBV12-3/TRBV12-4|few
TGTGCCAGCAGTTTAGGTGTGGACGGGAAACTGTTTTTT
CASSLGVDGKLFF
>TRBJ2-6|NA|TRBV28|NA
TGTGCCAGCAGCTGGTACTCTGGGGCCAACGTCCTGACTTTC
CASSWYSGANVLTF
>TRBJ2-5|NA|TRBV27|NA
TGTGCCAGCAGTCTAAGGCTCCAAGAGACCCAGTACTTC
CASSLRLQETQYF
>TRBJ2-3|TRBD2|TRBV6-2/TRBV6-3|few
TGTGCCAGCAGTTACGGCGGGGGGTCAGATACGCAGTATTTT
CASSYGGGSDTQYF
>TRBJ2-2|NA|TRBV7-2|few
TGTGCCAGCAGCTCCACCGGGGGTTTAAACACCGGGGAGCTGTTTTTT
CASSSTGGLNTGELFF
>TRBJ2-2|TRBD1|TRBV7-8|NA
TGTGCCAGCAGCAGACAGGGCCCGAACACCGGGGAGCTGTTTTTT
CASSRQGPNTGELFF
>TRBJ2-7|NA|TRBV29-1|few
TGCAGCGTCGACATTAACTACGAGCAGTACTTC
CSVDINYEQYF
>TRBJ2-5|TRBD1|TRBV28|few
TGTGCCAGCAGTTTCACACAGGGGTCCCAGTACTTC
CASSFTQGSQYF